This T cell receptor (beta chain) originates from a study of blood T cell repertoires in COVID-19. Overall study: Spain, Italy and the United States supplied samples that represented acute and convalescent COVID-19. From T cells, B-cell-depleted T cells, or PBMCs came the material, which was cDNA or gDNA.

This CDR3 is built from 14 residues. Germline CDR1 is LGHNA and CDR2 is YSLEER. V lost 1 base, J lost 1 base, and 6 bases lay in between. Clones were sequenced by immunoSEQ multiplex PCR, and TCRdb holds only the in-frame ones, with some missing. The sample records fewer than 300,000 clones, around 85% being singletons. V usage is TRBV4-3 and J usage is TRBJ2-3; weak D call: TRBD1 (5 bases). Sequencing input: peripheral blood. The TCR was taken from a man aged 50 to 59 with active or convalescent COVID-19. The CDR3 region has the DNA TGCGCCAGCAGCCAAGTGACAGGCACAGATACGCAGTATTTT. Translated, it gives CASSQVTGTDTQYF.